The clone carrying this T cell receptor beta chain was seen a single time. What it recognizes is unknown. CDR3 length equals 12 residues. Trimming took off 4 bases at V and 7 bases at J, with 13 bases between the two ends. Germline CDR1 is GTSNPN and CDR2 is SVGIG (reference sequence). The data are from a study of CD8+ T cells in alopecia areata. Study-wide points: Scalp lesions, especially in alopecia totalis/universalis, had higher clonality than normal scalp.

The treatment was: oral pan-JAK inhibitor, 5-10 mg twice daily. As part of sample collection, lesional scalp punch biopsies and peripheral blood were taken from alopecia areata patients. Investigators isolated RNA and reverse transcribed it into cDNA to act as the sequencing template. Repertoires were generated with immunoSEQ multiplex PCR, while TCRdb's copy carries only in-frame clones and drops some. The table has more than 90,000 clones, 61% seen once. The material was CD8+ T cells sorted from blood, obtained at week 4, from a patient treated with tofacitinib. This receptor was identified in a human donor with alopecia areata. V is TRBV30 and J is TRBJ1-1; maybe TRBD1 (6 bases). CDR3 DNA: TGTGCCTGGACAGGGGACCAAGGTGAAGCTTTCTTT. Encoded protein: CAWTGDQGEAFF.